These T cell receptor beta chains were read from a single sample in a study of blood T cell repertoires in COVID-19. This table comes from immunoSEQ multiplex PCR, and its TCRdb copy is limited to in-frame clones, with some not included. In the table there are 650,000 to 800,000 clones, 70% to 90% of which are singletons. What was sequenced was peripheral blood. These receptors originate from a woman in her late teens or twenties with acute or convalescent COVID-19. The CDR3 runs from the conserved cysteine through the conserved F or W. The D gene is left open where the match is weak. A row's size may be missing; if present it is once, few, many or a size class.

D	J	V	size	CDR3	DNA
.	TRBJ2-2	TRBV25-1	once	CASSEAGVGDTGELFF	TGTGCCAGCAGTGAAGCAGGTGTAGGGGACACCGGGGAGCTGTTTTTT
.	TRBJ2-7	TRBV7-8	.	CASRLNNDEQYF	TGTGCCAGCAGACTAAACAACGACGAGCAGTACTTC
.	TRBJ2-4	TRBV19	.	CASSIAQTVGSGNIQYF	TGTGCCAGTAGTATAGCGCAGACTGTGGGGAGTGGAAACATTCAGTACTTC
.	TRBJ1-5	TRBV24-1	.	CATSDPAEGRQPQHF	TGTGCCACCAGTGACCCTGCTGAGGGGAGGCAGCCCCAGCATTTT
.	TRBJ2-5	TRBV6-5	.	CASSLRQETQYF	TGTGCCAGCAGCCTGCGGCAAGAGACCCAGTACTTC
.	TRBJ2-5	TRBV29-1	once	CSVDRLVETQYF	TGCAGCGTTGATCGACTAGTGGAGACCCAGTACTTC
.	TRBJ1-1	TRBV9	.	CASSPRGWGGATEAFF	TGTGCCAGCAGCCCCCGAGGGTGGGGAGGCGCCACTGAAGCTTTCTTT
.	TRBJ1-2	TRBV3-1/TRBV3-2	.	CASSPLRLNYGYTF	TGTGCCAGCAGCCCCCTTAGACTAAACTATGGCTACACCTTC
.	TRBJ2-7	TRBV30	.	CAWSDGGAYEQYF	TGTGCCTGGAGTGACGGGGGAGCCTACGAGCAGTACTTC
.	TRBJ2-1	TRBV4-1	.	CASSQDGQGPYRKQFF	TGCGCCAGCAGCCAAGATGGTCAGGGGCCATACAGGAAGCAGTTCTTC
TRBD1	TRBJ1-6	TRBV3-1/TRBV3-2	.	CASSPGTGGGSPLHF	TGTGCCAGCAGCCCGGGGACAGGGGGAGGCTCACCCCTCCACTTT
TRBD2	TRBJ2-7	TRBV11-3	.	CASSLDRSGGFPYEQYF	TGTGCCAGCAGCTTAGATCGGAGCGGGGGTTTTCCCTACGAGCAGTACTTC
TRBD1	TRBJ1-2	TRBV19	.	CASSIHSKTGGLGYTF	TGTGCCAGTAGTATACACAGCAAGACAGGGGGCCTAGGCTACACCTTC
.	TRBJ1-3	TRBV5-6	.	CASSLYYSGNTIYF	TGTGCCAGCAGCTTGTATTACTCTGGAAACACCATATATTTT
TRBD1	TRBJ1-2	TRBV5-1	.	CASSLEGRGLSYTF	TGCGCCAGCAGCTTGGAGGGCAGGGGGCTTAGCTACACCTTC
.	TRBJ1-5	TRBV7-9	.	CASSLVTGDQPQHF	TGTGCCAGCAGCTTAGTCACCGGGGATCAGCCCCAGCATTTT
.	TRBJ1-5	TRBV4-1	.	CASSHPPPGGQPQHF	TGCGCCAGCAGCCACCCACCTCCGGGGGGGCAGCCCCAGCATTTT